Listed below are T cell receptor beta chains from one sample, sequenced in a study of Ad26.COV2.S vaccination and SARS-CoV-2 variants. TCRdb keeps only in-frame clones here, not all; method: immunoSEQ multiplex PCR. The data contain a few hundred thousand clones, around 87% of them singletons. Material: peripheral blood, obtained in a trial of Ad26.COV2.S vaccine versus placebo. The receptors here all came from a person between 18 and 65 years old who received the Ad26.COV2.S COVID-19 vaccine or a placebo. The conserved cysteine and the conserved F or W are not part of the CDR3 here. The order of the fields is V gene, J gene, CDR3 protein.

V: TRBV12-3/TRBV12-4; J: TRBJ2-1; CDR3: ASSSGLPEQF
V: TRBV6-1; J: TRBJ1-4; CDR3: ASSERGAEKLF
V: TRBV3-1/TRBV3-2; J: TRBJ2-7; CDR3: ASSLTDRAYEQY
V: TRBV5-1; J: TRBJ2-5; CDR3: ASSLAGTGGETQY
V: TRBV6-5; J: TRBJ1-2; CDR3: ASSYSQLDRVYGYT
V: TRBV7-3; J: TRBJ2-3; CDR3: ASSLTGGPSTDTQY
V: TRBV4-1; J: TRBJ1-2; CDR3: ASSQGGGMGYGYT
V: TRBV4-1; J: TRBJ2-7; CDR3: ASSQDVPGQGIYEQY
V: TRBV5-1; J: TRBJ1-2; CDR3: ASSNGLEVSVGYT
V: TRBV7-9; J: TRBJ1-2; CDR3: ASSLAPTGRGYT
V: TRBV3-1/TRBV3-2; J: TRBJ2-7; CDR3: ASSQLMGYEQY
V: TRBV7-9; J: TRBJ2-7; CDR3: ASSSNYYEQY
V: TRBV5-1; J: TRBJ1-2; CDR3: ASSPGGSDYGYT
V: TRBV5-1; J: TRBJ2-2; CDR3: ASSLRVDTGELF
V: TRBV9; J: TRBJ1-1; CDR3: ASSLFYTGMNTEAF
V: TRBV6-1; J: TRBJ2-1; CDR3: ASSEAMVQGGYNEQF
V: TRBV6-1; J: TRBJ1-6; CDR3: ASSEVGGDSPLH